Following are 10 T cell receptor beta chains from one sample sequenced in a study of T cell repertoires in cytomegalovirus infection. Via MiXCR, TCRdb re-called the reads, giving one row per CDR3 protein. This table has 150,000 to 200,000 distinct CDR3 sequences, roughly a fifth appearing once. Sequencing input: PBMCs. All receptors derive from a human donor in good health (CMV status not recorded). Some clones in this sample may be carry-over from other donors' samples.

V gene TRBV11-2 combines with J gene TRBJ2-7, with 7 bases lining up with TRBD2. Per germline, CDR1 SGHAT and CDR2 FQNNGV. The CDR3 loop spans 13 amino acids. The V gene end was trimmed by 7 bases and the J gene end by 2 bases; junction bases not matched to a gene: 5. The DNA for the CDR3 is TGTGCCAGCACCCGGGGGGTGACCTACGAGCAGTACTTC. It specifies CASTRGVTYEQYF.

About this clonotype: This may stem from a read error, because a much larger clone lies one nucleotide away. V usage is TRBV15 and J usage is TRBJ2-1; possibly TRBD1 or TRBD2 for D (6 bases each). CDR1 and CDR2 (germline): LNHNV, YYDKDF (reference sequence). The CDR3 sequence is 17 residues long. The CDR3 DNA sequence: TGTGTCACCAGCAGAGATCGTCCGGGGGCGCGATACAATGAGCAGTTCTTC. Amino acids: CVTSRDRPGARYNEQFF.

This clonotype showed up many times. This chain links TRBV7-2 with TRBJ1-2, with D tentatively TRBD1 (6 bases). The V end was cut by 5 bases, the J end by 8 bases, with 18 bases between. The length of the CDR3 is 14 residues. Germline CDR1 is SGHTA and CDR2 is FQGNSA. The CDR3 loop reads CASSPTEGTKGYTF. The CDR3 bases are TGTGCCAGCAGCCCTACGGAGGGGACAAAGGGCTACACCTTC. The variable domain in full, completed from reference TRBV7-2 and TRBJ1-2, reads GAGVSQSPSNKVTEKGKDVELRCDPISGHTALYWYRQSLGQGLEFLIYFQGNSAPDKSGLPSDRFSAERTGGSVSTLTIQRTQQEDSAVYLCASSPTEGTKGYTFGSGTRLTVV.

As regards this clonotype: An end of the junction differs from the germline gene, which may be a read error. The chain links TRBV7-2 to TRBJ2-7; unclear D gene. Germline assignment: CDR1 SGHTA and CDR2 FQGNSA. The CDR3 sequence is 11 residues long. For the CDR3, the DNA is TGTGCCATCAGAATCACCTACGATCAGTACTTC. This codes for CAIRITYDQYF.

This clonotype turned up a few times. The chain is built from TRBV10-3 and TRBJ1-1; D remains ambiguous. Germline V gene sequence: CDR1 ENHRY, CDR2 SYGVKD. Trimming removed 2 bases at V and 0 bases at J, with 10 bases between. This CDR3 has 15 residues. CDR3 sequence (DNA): TGTGCCATCAGTGAGACAAACTCATTGAACACTGAAGCTTTCTTT. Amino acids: CAISETNSLNTEAFF.

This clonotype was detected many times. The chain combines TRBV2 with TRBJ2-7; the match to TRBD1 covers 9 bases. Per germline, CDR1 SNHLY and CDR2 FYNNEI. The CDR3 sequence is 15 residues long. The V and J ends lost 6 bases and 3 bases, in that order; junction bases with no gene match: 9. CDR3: CASSPTGTGNYEQYF. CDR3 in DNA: TGTGCCAGCAGCCCGACCGGGACAGGGAACTACGAGCAGTACTTC. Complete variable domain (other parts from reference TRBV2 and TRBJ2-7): EPEVTQTPSHQVTQMGQEVILRCVPISNHLYFYWYRQILGQKVEFLVSFYNNEISEKSEIFDDQFSVERPDGSNFTLKIRSTKLEDSAMYFCASSPTGTGNYEQYFGPGTRLTVT.

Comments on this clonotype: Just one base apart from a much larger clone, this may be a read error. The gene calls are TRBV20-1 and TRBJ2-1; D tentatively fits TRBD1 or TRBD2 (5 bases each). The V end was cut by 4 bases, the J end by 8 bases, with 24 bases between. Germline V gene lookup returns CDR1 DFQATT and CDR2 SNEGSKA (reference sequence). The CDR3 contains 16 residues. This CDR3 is CSANGETGRAAYEQFF. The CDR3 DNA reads TGCAGTGCTAACGGAGAAACGGGACGGGCCGCATATGAGCAGTTCTTC.

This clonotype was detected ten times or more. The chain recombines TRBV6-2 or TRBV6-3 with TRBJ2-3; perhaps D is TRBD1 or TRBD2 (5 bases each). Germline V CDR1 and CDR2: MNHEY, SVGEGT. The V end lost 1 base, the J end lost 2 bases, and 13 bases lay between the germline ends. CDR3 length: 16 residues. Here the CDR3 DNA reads TGTGCCAGCAGTTACTACCCGGGACGGACCACAGATACGCAGTATTTT. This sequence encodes CASSYYPGRTTDTQYF.

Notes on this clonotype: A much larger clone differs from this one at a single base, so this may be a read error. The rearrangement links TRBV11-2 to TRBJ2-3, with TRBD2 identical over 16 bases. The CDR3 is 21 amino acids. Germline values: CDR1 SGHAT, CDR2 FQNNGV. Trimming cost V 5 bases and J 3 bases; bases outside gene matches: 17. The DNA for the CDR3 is TGTGCCAGCAGCCTTTCCTTTGCCGGGACTAGCGGGAGGGTCATGACAGATACGCAGTATTTT. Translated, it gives CASSLSFAGTSGRVMTDTQYF.

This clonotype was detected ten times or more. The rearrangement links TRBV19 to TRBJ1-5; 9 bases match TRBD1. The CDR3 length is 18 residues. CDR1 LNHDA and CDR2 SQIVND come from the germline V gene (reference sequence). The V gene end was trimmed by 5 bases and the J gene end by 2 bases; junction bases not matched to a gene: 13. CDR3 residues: CASSAPLDRGNGNQPQHF. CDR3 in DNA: TGTGCCAGTAGTGCCCCCCTGGACAGGGGTAATGGCAATCAGCCCCAGCATTTT.